This T cell receptor (beta chain) was sequenced for a study of blood T cell repertoires in COVID-19. Libraries were prepared by immunoSEQ multiplex PCR; TCRdb keeps only in-frame clonotypes and omits some of them. The data hold approximately 190,000 clones, with approximately 84% observed a single time. This CDR3 has 14 residues. Germline V gene lookup returns CDR1 MNHEY and CDR2 SVGAGI. V was cut by 5 bases and J by 3 bases, with 10 bases left in between. This chain links TRBV6-5 with TRBJ1-4, with D possibly being TRBD1 (6 bases). Input material: peripheral blood. The source is a man older than 75 with acute or convalescent COVID-19. CDR3 in amino acids: CASSRTVSNEKLFF. CDR3 DNA sequence: TGTGCCAGCAGTAGGACAGTTTCTAATGAAAAACTGTTTTTT.